Listed below are T cell receptor beta chains from one sample, sequenced in a study of blood T cell repertoires in COVID-19. Only in-frame clones appear in the TCRdb table, and some are missing; sequencing was by immunoSEQ multiplex PCR. The sample shows under 250,000 clones, about four fifths of them seen only once. Sequenced input: peripheral blood. These receptors were obtained from a woman between 35 and 50 years old with COVID-19, enrolled during active disease. Both conserved end residues are part of each CDR3. The D gene is left open where the match is weak. Some rows mark clone size as missing; the rest say once, few, many or name a class of expanded clone.

v_call	j_call	d_call	clone_size	cdr3_nt	cdr3_aa
TRBV30	TRBJ2-1	TRBD2	NA	TGTGCCTGGAGAGGTAGGGCGGGAGGAGAGGATGAGCAGTTCTTC	CAWRGRAGGEDEQFF
TRBV29-1	TRBJ2-7	NA	NA	TGCAGCGGCGGGGTACTAACCGGCGAGCAGTACTTC	CSGGVLTGEQYF
TRBV5-4	TRBJ1-1	NA	NA	TGTGCCAGCAGCTTTCCGGACAGGAACACTGAAGCTTTCTTT	CASSFPDRNTEAFF
TRBV27	TRBJ1-2	TRBD1	NA	TGTGCCAGCAGTTTCTCCCTACAGGGGGCTGGGGGCTACACCTTC	CASSFSLQGAGGYTF
TRBV6-2/TRBV6-3	TRBJ1-5	NA	few	TGTGCCAGCAGCCCTAATGACAGATATGGCAATCAGCCCCAGCATTTT	CASSPNDRYGNQPQHF
TRBV15	TRBJ2-1	TRBD2	NA	TGTGCCACCAGCCCCCGAGCGGGAGGCATCGGATACAATGAGCAGTTCTTC	CATSPRAGGIGYNEQFF
TRBV19	TRBJ2-1	TRBD1	NA	TGTGCCAGTAGTTCACGACAGGGTGGAGACAATGAGCAGTTCTTC	CASSSRQGGDNEQFF
TRBV11-2	TRBJ1-2	TRBD1	NA	TGTGCCAGCAGCTTCTTAGGGGGCAACTATGGCTACACCTTC	CASSFLGGNYGYTF
TRBV7-2	TRBJ2-1	NA	few	TGTGCCAGCAGCTTTTTATATGAGCAGTTCTTC	CASSFLYEQFF
TRBV23-1	TRBJ1-2	TRBD1	NA	TGCGCCAGCAGTCAATTAAAGGGGGCGGCTAACTATGGCTACACCTTC	CASSQLKGAANYGYTF
TRBV5-1	TRBJ2-5	TRBD1	NA	TGCGCCAGCAGCTTGGAGGACAGGGCGGAGACCCAGTACTTC	CASSLEDRAETQYF
TRBV12-3/TRBV12-4	TRBJ2-3	NA	NA	TGTGCCAGCAGCCCCAATTCCAGGGATACGCAGTATTTT	CASSPNSRDTQYF
TRBV6-5	TRBJ2-7	TRBD2	NA	TGTGCCAGCAGTTTCCGAGCGGGAGGCGGATACGAGCAGTACTTC	CASSFRAGGGYEQYF
TRBV27	TRBJ2-7	NA	NA	TGTGCCAGCAGTCCACTGACTGACTCCTACGAGCAGTACTTC	CASSPLTDSYEQYF
TRBV30	TRBJ1-1	NA	NA	TGTGCCTGGAGTGAACAGGGTAACACTGAAGCTTTCTTT	CAWSEQGNTEAFF
TRBV10-3	TRBJ2-3	TRBD2	NA	TGTGCCATCAGTGCTCCCGGGACTAGCGGGGGGGCAACAGATACGCAGTATTTT	CAISAPGTSGGATDTQYF
TRBV18	TRBJ2-3	TRBD2	NA	TGTGCCAGCTCACCGGTAGAACTAGCGGGAGCTGGCACAGATACGCAGTATTTT	CASSPVELAGAGTDTQYF
TRBV27	TRBJ2-7	NA	NA	TGTGCCAGCAGTTACCAGGGTGGAAGCTCCTACGAGCAGTACTTC	CASSYQGGSSYEQYF
TRBV19	TRBJ2-7	TRBD1	NA	TGTGCCAGTAGTATTAGGGACAGTGATCCCTACGAGCAGTACTTC	CASSIRDSDPYEQYF
TRBV2	TRBJ2-3	NA	NA	TGTGCCAGCAGTGATGGAAGTGGGAGGTCCGCAGATACGCAGTATTTT	CASSDGSGRSADTQYF
TRBV5-6	TRBJ1-2	TRBD1	NA	TGTGCCAGCAGCCTCGCTGGACAGGATGCCTATGGCTACACCTTC	CASSLAGQDAYGYTF
TRBV4-2	TRBJ2-2	TRBD2	few	TGTGCCAGCAGCCACGATGGGGGGGCCGGGGAGCTGTTTTTT	CASSHDGGAGELFF
TRBV12-3/TRBV12-4	TRBJ1-6	TRBD1	few	TGTGCCAGCAGGGGACAGCTCTCACCCCTCCACTTT	CASRGQLSPLHF
TRBV4-2	TRBJ1-5	NA	NA	TGTGCCAGCAGCCGATATGCGGAAGTCAATCAGCCCCAGCATTTT	CASSRYAEVNQPQHF
TRBV12-3/TRBV12-4	TRBJ1-2	NA	once	TGTGCCAGCAGCCTAGGGGTTTCCTATGGCTACACCTTC	CASSLGVSYGYTF
TRBV2	TRBJ2-7	NA	NA	TGTGCCAGCAGTCCGGGACAACTTAGCTACGAGCAGTACTTC	CASSPGQLSYEQYF
TRBV18	TRBJ1-2	NA	NA	TGTGCCAGCTCACCACGCCTGGAGGTCGAAACCTATGGCTACACCTTC	CASSPRLEVETYGYTF
TRBV30	TRBJ2-3	TRBD1	NA	TGTGCCGGGGCCAACAAAGGGACAGGGTACGATTTCACAGATACGCAGTATTTT	CAGANKGTGYDFTDTQYF
TRBV5-4	TRBJ2-7	TRBD2	NA	TGTGCCAGCAGCGGAAAGCGGGGGGTGGTTTACGAGCAGTACTTC	CASSGKRGVVYEQYF
TRBV7-2	TRBJ2-5	NA	once	TGTGCCAGCAGCCGTCGCGCAGGGGAGGGGGAGACCCAGTACTTC	CASSRRAGEGETQYF
TRBV5-4	TRBJ1-2	NA	NA	TGTGCCAGCAGCTTTCTCCTCCCGGGGGGCTACACCTTC	CASSFLLPGGYTF
TRBV19	TRBJ2-1	TRBD2	few	TGTGCCAGTAGTTTCCTAGCGGATGAGCAGTTCTTC	CASSFLADEQFF
TRBV19	TRBJ2-7	NA	NA	TGTGCCAGTAGTATAGATTTCGGGACACTGACCTACGAGCAGTACTTC	CASSIDFGTLTYEQYF
TRBV7-6	TRBJ2-1	TRBD2	NA	TGTGCCAGCAGCTTAGGGGCCCGGGCTAGCGGTAACAATGAGCAGTTCTTC	CASSLGARASGNNEQFF
TRBV7-8	TRBJ2-5	TRBD2	once	TGTGCCAGCAGCCCAGGCCTAGCGGGAGTAGTCCCCCAAGAGACCCAGTACTTC	CASSPGLAGVVPQETQYF
TRBV6-2/TRBV6-3	TRBJ2-2	TRBD2	NA	TGTGCCAGCAGCCCAGGACTAGCCAACACCGGGGAGCTGTTTTTT	CASSPGLANTGELFF
TRBV7-9	TRBJ1-3	NA	NA	TGTGCCAGCAGCTCCTACCTCGGAAACACCATATATTTT	CASSSYLGNTIYF
TRBV4-1	TRBJ2-2	NA	NA	TGCGCCAGCGCCGGGACACATACCGGGGAGCTGTTTTTT	CASAGTHTGELFF
TRBV5-6	TRBJ1-5	NA	NA	TGTGCCAGCGCTATGAGTGGGGCGGGGGGCAATCAGCCCCAGCATTTT	CASAMSGAGGNQPQHF
TRBV2	TRBJ2-7	TRBD1	NA	TGTGCCAGCGGTCCTCGAGGACAGGGGGAGAGGCTGTACTTC	CASGPRGQGERLYF
TRBV2	TRBJ2-5	TRBD1	NA	TGTGCCAGCAGTGAAAGTAGGACAGGGCGGGGGACCCAGTACTTC	CASSESRTGRGTQYF
TRBV5-5	TRBJ2-5	TRBD2	NA	TGTGCCAGCAGCCCCTTCCCTAGCGGGGGACTCCAAGAGACCCAGTACTTC	CASSPFPSGGLQETQYF